The entry below describes one TCR beta chain. Its antigen remains unidentified. Base qualities are not at hand, and no much larger clone is one base apart. The data derive from a study of cytomegalovirus exposure and HLA in healthy donors (dated by TCRdb to about 2017). Notes on the research overall: An earlier analysis of roughly 570 of the donors reported about 260 Gb of sequence data and approximately 120 million unique TCR beta sequences obtained from approximately 180 million T cells. An early release that covered fewer than 750 HLA-typed donors contained approximately 300 gigabases of sequencing data and 75 million to 100 million unique TCR sequences. Of the roughly 400 genotyped donors, about 80% fell in the genetic ancestry cluster associated with self-reported Caucasian donors. The aim of the study was to test whether cataloging public T cell receptors could identify signatures of past pathogen exposure. Using immunosequencing, the study profiled T cell repertoires from about 610 subjects and related those repertoires to cytomegalovirus serostatus. Along with the roughly 670-subject first cohort, a separate validation cohort of over a hundred different subjects was used. To predict cytomegalovirus infection status, the study brought together high-throughput TCR immunosequencing, statistical association of individual TCRs with disease status, and machine learning. In a later analysis, previously published TCR beta repertoires from roughly 710 donors were re-analyzed and high-resolution HLA genotyping was added so that TCR occurrence patterns could be studied. Rather than using new phenotypic data, the later analysis identified candidate immune exposures from TCR beta sequences and from how often those sequences occurred across donors. In an earlier analysis of 550 to 700 of the donors, high-throughput TCR beta sequencing was used to judge whether each TCR beta V gene segment behaved as functional or pseudogenic. Alongside the repertoire data, information on donor age, sex, ethnicity and CMV serostatus was compiled. Genome-wide SNP genotypes for about three fifths of the roughly 700 donors were used in a later genetic analysis, which treated that subset as a discovery cohort. All discovery cohort repertoires had been generated on a single sequencing platform. HLA typing included class I and class II loci at four-digit resolution. Typing coverage differed by locus: A, B, C, DRB1 and DQB1 were typed in roughly 620-630 donors, DQA1 in 500 to 550, DPA1 in some 600, and DPB1 in approximately 450. About five DR-DQ haplotypes were treated as single units for association and clustering because of strong linkage in the cohort. Among around 400 genotyped donors of the cohort, an average of about 240,000 unique TCR beta nucleotide sequences were sequenced per donor, around a sixth of them non-productive. The full study reports these points: The authors suggested that the approach could potentially be generalized to other disease states and immunological phenotypes. Cytomegalovirus status was reported to be diagnosed by the classifier with high specificity and sensitivity in both the original and validation cohorts. Most TCR sequences were observed very rarely across donors, whereas some public TCRs were present in many individuals. In a later analysis, HLA-associated TCR beta chains were found to be more clonally expanded and to have lower generation probabilities than equally common non-associated chains. A later analysis associated roughly 17,000 TCR beta sequences with specific HLA alleles at a false discovery rate of 0.05. Some IMGT-functional V segments, including TRBV6-2 and TRBV6-3, could not be told apart with the 87-base-pair reads, so those segments were excluded. In a later analysis, TCR association rates were found to vary across HLA loci, with the most associated TCRs seen for DRB1 alleles and the fewest for HLA-C alleles. HLA typing was unavailable for some donors at each locus, so association tests used only the typed subset. The cohort was sequenced for TCR beta chains only, and without alpha or paired-chain data the features that could be detected were limited. A further reported finding was that TCR beta sequences accurately predicted the HLA-A and HLA-B alleles for most subjects in the first cohort. When HLA alleles, especially DR and DQ, strongly co-occurred, TCR associations were difficult to assign to individual alleles. According to a later genetic analysis, donors in an Asian-associated ancestry cluster had fewer N-insertions in productive TCRs than the roughly 700-donor mean. Several of the top co-occurrence clusters appeared to be linked to parvovirus B19, influenza, CMV and Epstein-Barr virus, according to a later analysis. Because counts were too low, around 18 rarely observed V segments, including chromosome 9 orphons, were left out of the earlier analysis of a few hundred of the donors. A cluster of highly shared sequence variants was judged likely to represent a technical artifact of the sequencing pipeline. Presence/absence analyses assumed roughly uniform sequencing depth across donors, an assumption that may not hold. Linkage disequilibrium might explain the correlated functional status among segregating V segments, but an unknown experimental factor could not be excluded. In an earlier analysis of some 640 of the donors, most TCR beta V segments were observed in productive rearrangements about 87% or about 30% of the time, broadly matching IMGT annotations. The only immune exposure information available for the cohort was CMV serostatus. In vitro tests confirmed that a few of the cytomegalovirus-associated TCR beta chains recognize cytomegalovirus antigens. A later analysis found that most CMV-associated TCR beta chains appeared HLA-restricted, with HLA associations seemingly driven largely by CMV exposure. In a later genetic analysis, a missense DCLRE1C variant was associated with V-gene and J-gene trimming of TCR beta chains, and the association was replicated in an independent cohort. The study gave a list of 150 to 200 TCR beta chains associated with cytomegalovirus.

Including the terminal cysteine and phenylalanine, the CDR3 comprises 18 residues. Kept here is only the CDR3 DNA, which spans 54 bases and is read in frame from base 1. From V the trimming removes 3 bases and from J it removes 0 bases, while the gene matches leave 12 bases of the junction unaccounted for. CDR1 LNHDA and CDR2 SQIVND were looked up in the germline V gene (reference sequence). The cohort was made up of approximately 700 healthy bone marrow donors. All cohort members were sampled while nominally healthy, although unrecorded immune exposures were likely present. The donor was CMV seropositive and was included in the group of 270 or so seropositive cohort members. A peripheral blood sample was provided by each donor, and peripheral blood mononuclear cells were used for TCR beta sequencing. The Qiagen DNeasy Blood Extraction Kit was used to extract genomic DNA from the blood cell samples.

Preparation of the library involved the immunoSEQ multiplex PCR assay. For the multiplex PCR, a mixture combining 60 forward primers for TCR Vbeta segments and 13 reverse primers for TCR Jbeta segments was used. The CDR3 region of rearranged TCR beta genes was amplified from genomic DNA with a multiplex PCR assay. The Illumina HiSeq System was used to sequence the amplified TCR beta libraries as 87-base-pair reads. From the authors' description of their analysis: Across the 640 or so repertoires, a later analysis counted roughly 77 million unique TCR beta chains, some 11 million of which were shared by at least two donors. Raw reads were error-corrected and collapsed into unique sequences with a nearest-neighbor algorithm that merged closely related sequences to remove PCR and sequencing errors. To assign V, D and J gene segments, CDR3 sequences were aligned to IMGT reference sequences. Each retained sequence needed at least a six-nucleotide match to both a V gene segment and a J gene segment. Rearrangements were called productive when the CDR3 lacked stop codons and stayed in frame with V and J; all others were non-productive. CDR3 was defined by IMGT convention, running from the second conserved V-encoded cysteine to the conserved J-encoded phenylalanine. Sequences without an unambiguous match to a single V gene segment were excluded from the earlier analysis of about 640 of the donors. An earlier analysis of approximately 590 of the donors classified V segments as functional when productive rearrangements were above 56.7% and as segregating when the standard deviation between donors was above 5%. A statistical classification framework was developed to diagnose cytomegalovirus status using the catalog of TCR beta chain sequences. In a later analysis, V and J genes were assigned by comparing TCR nucleotide sequences against IMGT/GENE-DB human TR gene sequences. The TCRdist pipeline was used in a later analysis to assign CDR3 sequences and most-parsimonious VDJ recombination scenarios. In a later analysis, each TCR beta chain was defined by its CDR3 amino acid sequence together with its V-gene family, and reads without a unique V-gene family were excluded. A later analysis removed over 500 highly shared, low-generation-probability nucleotide sequences to deal with suspected cross-contamination and a sequencing artifact. A later analysis calculated a clonal expansion index for each public chain from normalized within-repertoire ranks of inferred template counts. A later analysis computed generation probabilities with a VDJ recombination model fitted to out-of-frame rearrangements, and checked the results against IGoR. In a later analysis, TCR-TCR, TCR-HLA and TCR-CMV co-occurrence was scored with hypergeometric tests, and a repertoire-size bias correction was applied to TCR pairs. To estimate false discovery rates, a later analysis permuted the HLA or CMV assignments 20 times. In a later analysis, co-occurring TCRs were grouped using DBSCAN, and TCRdist sequence similarity was added for clustering within HLA-allele-positive subsets. Repertoires with fewer than 30,000 or more than 120,000 public chains were left out of co-occurrence clustering, as were about 5 repertoires with anomalous nucleotide sharing. TCRdb holds this immuneACCESS table with in-frame rearrangements only. Some clones are missing; in checked studies, unresolved V genes explain under half, and the rest has no known cause. V and J calls and clone size are as listed in that table; D and trimming were resolved from the DNA. The sample has about 150,000 clones on record, around 72% of them singletons. In total, the top ten clones hold less than 5% of the sample.

Input material: PBMCs. The chain is encoded by TRBV19 joined to TRBJ2-3, with 7 middle bases fitting TRBD1. This TCR came from a man between 45 and 60 years old in good health and CMV-seropositive. The DNA sequence reads TGTGCCAGTAGTATTGACACCTGGGACAGCACTAGCACAGATACGCAGTATTTT. It translates as CASSIDTWDSTSTDTQYF. With the rest looked up from the reference TRBV19 and TRBJ2-3 genes rather than sequenced, the full variable domain is DGGITQSPKYLFRKEGQNVTLSCEQNLNHDAMYWYRQDPGQGLRLIYYSQIVNDFQKGDIAEGYSVSREKKESFPLTVTSAQKNPTAFYLCASSIDTWDSTSTDTQYFGPGTRLTVL.